These T cell receptor beta chains were read from a single sample in a study of response to subunit inactivated influenza vaccine. TCRdb recomputed calls from the RT-PCR reads with MiXCR, one row per CDR3 protein. The sample includes about 480,000 distinct CDR3 sequences, around 25% of them seen just once. Sequencing was performed on CD4+ T cells sorted from PBMCs, taken 5 days after vaccination. The receptors originated from a man between 45 and 60 years old who received an inactivated influenza vaccine. Both conserved end residues are part of each CDR3. A D gene is named only where the DNA matches it firmly. Size is stated for part of the rows, as once, few or many counts, or as a class when the clone is expanded.

abundance	d_gene	v_gene	j_gene	CDR3aa	CDR3nt
few	-	TRBV20-1	TRBJ2-3	CSASLLTDTQYF	TGCAGTGCTAGTCTCCTCACAGATACGCAGTATTTT
-	-	TRBV14	TRBJ2-5	CASSLTVRETQYF	TGTGCCAGCAGCCTAACAGTACGCGAGACCCAGTACTTC
-	-	TRBV18	TRBJ1-3	CASSPPRERAGNTIYF	TGTGCCAGCTCACCACCCAGGGAGAGGGCTGGAAACACCATATATTTT
few	TRBD2	TRBV4-3	TRBJ2-1	CASSQALADSYNEQFF	TGCGCCAGCAGCCAAGCACTAGCGGATTCCTACAATGAGCAGTTCTTC
-	-	TRBV3-1	TRBJ2-2	CASSQPSALGGELFF	TGTGCCAGCAGCCAGCCTTCAGCGTTAGGCGGGGAGCTGTTTTTT
-	-	TRBV5-6	TRBJ2-3	CASSGGFGPRTDTQYF	TGTGCCAGCAGCGGGGGATTTGGACCTCGCACAGATACGCAGTATTTT
few	-	TRBV20-1	TRBJ2-4	CSAREFSRGARNIQYF	TGCAGTGCTAGAGAGTTCTCCAGGGGCGCGAGGAACATTCAGTACTTC
-	TRBD2	TRBV10-3	TRBJ2-1	CAISAASGGASYNEQFF	TGTGCCATCAGTGCCGCTAGCGGGGGGGCCTCCTACAATGAGCAGTTCTTC
few	-	TRBV7-9	TRBJ1-4	CASTGVVGGNEKLFF	TGTGCCAGCACGGGAGTGGTAGGGGGAAATGAAAAACTGTTTTTT
-	-	TRBV20-1	TRBJ2-7	CSAHFGEQYF	TGCAGTGCTCATTTTGGGGAGCAGTACTTC
-	-	TRBV7-9	TRBJ2-7	CASSLLQGLEQYF	TGTGCCAGCAGCTTACTACAGGGCCTCGAGCAGTACTTC
-	TRBD2	TRBV10-3	TRBJ2-5	CAISVSSGSSSTQYF	TGTGCCATCAGTGTATCTAGCGGGTCCAGCAGTACCCAGTACTTC
-	TRBD1	TRBV20-1	TRBJ2-1	CSARDAGGFGNEQFF	TGCAGTGCTAGAGACGCAGGGGGCTTTGGGAATGAGCAGTTCTTC
-	-	TRBV3-1	TRBJ2-7	CASSQVSYGANSNSYEQYF	TGTGCCAGCAGCCAAGTCAGCTACGGGGCCAACTCCAACTCCTACGAGCAGTACTTC
-	TRBD1	TRBV18	TRBJ2-7	CASSVLPGQGAYEQYF	TGTGCCAGCTCAGTACTCCCGGGACAGGGGGCCTACGAGCAGTACTTC
-	-	TRBV4-3	TRBJ2-3	CASSQRGAPTDTQYF	TGCGCCAGCAGCCAACGGGGGGCCCCCACAGATACGCAGTATTTT
few	-	TRBV12-3/TRBV12-4	TRBJ2-3	CASSLEGERDTQYF	TGTGCCAGCAGTTTAGAGGGGGAGAGGGATACGCAGTATTTT
-	-	TRBV3-1	TRBJ2-5	CASSQTGRGATQYF	TGTGCCAGCAGCCAAACAGGTCGTGGGGCGACCCAGTACTTC
-	-	TRBV3-1	TRBJ2-7	CASSQVAGVVEQYF	TGTGCCAGCAGCCAGGTGGCAGGGGTGGTCGAGCAGTACTTC
-	-	TRBV27	TRBJ2-3	CASILTRGDTQYF	TGTGCCAGCATCCTAACAAGGGGAGATACGCAGTATTTT
-	-	TRBV7-6	TRBJ2-2	CASSLVSGSATGELFF	TGTGCCAGCAGCTTAGTGTCGGGGAGCGCGACCGGGGAGCTGTTTTTT
few	-	TRBV28	TRBJ1-2	CASRLGPSYPYGYTF	TGTGCCAGCAGGCTGGGACCGTCTTACCCCTATGGCTACACCTTC
few	-	TRBV4-1	TRBJ1-5	CASSQDQSGSNQPQHF	TGCGCCAGCAGCCAAGACCAGTCGGGTAGCAATCAGCCCCAGCATTTT
few	-	TRBV7-2	TRBJ1-6	CASSLYSRRVNSPLHF	TGTGCCAGCAGCTTATACTCGCGGAGGGTTAATTCACCCCTCCACTTT
few	TRBD2	TRBV20-1	TRBJ2-3	CSASLAGVPEGTQYF	TGCAGTGCTAGTCTAGCGGGGGTACCTGAGGGTACGCAGTATTTT
-	-	TRBV7-2	TRBJ1-5	CASSLVSLTSNQPQHF	TGTGCCAGCAGCTTAGTAAGTTTGACGAGCAATCAGCCCCAGCATTTT
-	-	TRBV11-2	TRBJ2-6	CASSLLGGAGANVLTF	TGTGCCAGCAGCTTATTAGGGGGTGCTGGGGCCAACGTCCTGACTTTC
-	-	TRBV7-2	TRBJ2-5	CASSLVAGIGETQYF	TGTGCCAGCAGCTTAGTGGCTGGAATTGGGGAGACCCAGTACTTC
few	-	TRBV5-4	TRBJ2-1	CASSPENSYNEQFF	TGTGCCAGCAGCCCGGAGAACTCCTACAATGAGCAGTTCTTC
-	-	TRBV6-5	TRBJ2-7	CASSYSYDNYEQYF	TGTGCCAGCAGTTACTCGTATGACAACTACGAGCAGTACTTC
-	-	TRBV5-1	TRBJ1-1	CASSWTANTEAFF	TGCGCCAGCAGCTGGACAGCGAACACTGAAGCTTTCTTT
-	-	TRBV11-2	TRBJ2-2	CASRRTGTPNTGELFF	TGTGCCAGCAGAAGAACCGGGACGCCGAACACCGGGGAGCTGTTTTTT
-	TRBD2	TRBV6-5	TRBJ2-1	CASRYLAGVYNEQFF	TGTGCCAGCAGGTACCTAGCGGGGGTCTACAATGAGCAGTTCTTC
-	-	TRBV7-9	TRBJ1-1	CASTRNTAEAFF	TGTGCCAGCACCAGAAACACTGCGGAAGCTTTCTTT
few	-	TRBV6-2/TRBV6-3	TRBJ2-3	CASSSPRSGADTQYF	TGTGCCAGCAGTTCCCCGCGGTCGGGGGCAGATACGCAGTATTTT
-	-	TRBV7-2	TRBJ1-3	CASSAVYGNTIYF	TGTGCCAGCAGCGCCGTTTACGGAAACACCATATATTTT
once	-	TRBV15	TRBJ2-7	CATSPRVGSYEQYF	TGTGCCACCAGCCCTCGGGTGGGATCCTACGAGCAGTACTTC
-	TRBD1	TRBV5-4	TRBJ1-2	CASRSQGGRGYTF	TGTGCCAGCAGGTCACAGGGGGGTCGTGGCTACACCTTC
-	TRBD2	TRBV7-8	TRBJ2-5	CASSFRTEDITGGETQYF	TGTGCCAGCAGCTTCCGAACCGAGGACATCACGGGGGGTGAGACCCAGTACTTC
-	-	TRBV5-1	TRBJ2-2	CASSLHHNTGELFF	TGCGCCAGCAGCTTGCACCACAACACCGGGGAGCTGTTTTTT
-	-	TRBV5-1	TRBJ2-2	CASSFSGADTGELFF	TGCGCCAGCAGCTTTAGTGGAGCGGACACCGGGGAGCTGTTTTTT
-	TRBD1	TRBV6-2/TRBV6-3	TRBJ2-7	CAIQGTLYPGQGPAYEQYF	TGTGCCATCCAGGGAACCCTTTACCCGGGACAGGGACCTGCCTACGAGCAGTACTTC
few	-	TRBV2	TRBJ2-3	CASGPWDTQYF	TGTGCCAGCGGCCCGTGGGATACGCAGTATTTT
-	-	TRBV29-1	TRBJ2-2	CSVGKAANTGELFF	TGCAGCGTTGGTAAGGCAGCGAACACCGGGGAGCTGTTTTTT
-	-	TRBV29-1	TRBJ2-7	CSAGVRHYF	TGCAGCGCCGGAGTGCGGCACTACTTC
few	-	TRBV12-3/TRBV12-4	TRBJ1-3	CASSLGAGGRNTIYF	TGTGCCAGCAGTTTAGGGGCCGGGGGGCGAAACACCATATATTTT
-	TRBD1	TRBV4-2	TRBJ2-7	CASSQEQGTYEQYF	TGTGCCAGCAGCCAAGAACAGGGGACCTACGAGCAGTACTTC
-	-	TRBV4-2	TRBJ2-2	CASSQKITGELFF	TGTGCCAGCAGCCAAAAAATAACCGGGGAGCTGTTTTTT
-	-	TRBV2	TRBJ2-3	CASGDTVGDTQYF	TGTGCCAGCGGGGACACCGTCGGGGATACGCAGTATTTT
-	TRBD2	TRBV2	TRBJ2-1	CASIGLAGSNEQFF	TGTGCCAGCATCGGACTAGCGGGGAGCAATGAGCAGTTCTTC
-	TRBD2	TRBV11-2	TRBJ2-1	CASSLDPPTSGSSEQFF	TGTGCCAGCAGCTTAGATCCTCCGACTAGCGGGAGCTCTGAGCAGTTCTTC
few	-	TRBV5-5	TRBJ2-3	CASSVRTDTQYF	TGTGCCAGCTCGGTTCGAACAGATACGCAGTATTTT
-	-	TRBV7-2	TRBJ2-7	CASSLGTGIFEQYF	TGTGCCAGCAGCTTAGGAACAGGGATCTTCGAGCAGTACTTC
-	-	TRBV12-3/TRBV12-4	TRBJ2-7	CASTRGTAYEQYF	TGTGCCAGCACTCGCGGAACAGCTTACGAGCAGTACTTC
few	-	TRBV5-4	TRBJ2-3	CASSSVGSTDTQYF	TGTGCCAGCAGCTCGGTGGGTAGCACAGATACGCAGTATTTT
-	TRBD1	TRBV20-1	TRBJ2-7	CSAGAVGQHSYEQYF	TGCAGTGCTGGAGCGGTGGGACAGCACTCCTACGAGCAGTACTTC
few	-	TRBV9	TRBJ2-3	CASSVVGRTREMDTQYF	TGTGCCAGCAGTGTCGTTGGACGGACTCGCGAAATGGATACGCAGTATTTT